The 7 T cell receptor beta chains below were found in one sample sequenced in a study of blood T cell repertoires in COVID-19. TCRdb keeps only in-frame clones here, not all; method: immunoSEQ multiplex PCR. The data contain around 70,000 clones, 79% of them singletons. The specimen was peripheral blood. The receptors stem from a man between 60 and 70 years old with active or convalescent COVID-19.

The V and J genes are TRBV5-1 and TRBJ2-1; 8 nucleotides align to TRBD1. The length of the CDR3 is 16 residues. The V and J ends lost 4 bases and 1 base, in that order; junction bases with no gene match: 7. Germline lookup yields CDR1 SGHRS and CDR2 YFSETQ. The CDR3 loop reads CASSEDGTGSYNEQFF. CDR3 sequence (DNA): TGCGCCAGCAGCGAAGACGGGACAGGTTCCTACAATGAGCAGTTCTTC.

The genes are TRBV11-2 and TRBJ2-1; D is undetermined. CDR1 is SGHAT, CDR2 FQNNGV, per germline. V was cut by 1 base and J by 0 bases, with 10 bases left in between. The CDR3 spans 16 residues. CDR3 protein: CASSLVHSNSYNEQFF. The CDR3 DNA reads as TGTGCCAGCAGCTTAGTTCATAGCAACTCCTACAATGAGCAGTTCTTC.

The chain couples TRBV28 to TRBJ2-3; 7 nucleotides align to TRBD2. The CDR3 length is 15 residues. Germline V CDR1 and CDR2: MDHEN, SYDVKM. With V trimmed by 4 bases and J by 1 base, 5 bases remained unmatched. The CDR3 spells CASSSWSGGTDTQYF. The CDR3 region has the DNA TGTGCCAGCAGTTCATGGAGCGGGGGCACAGATACGCAGTATTTT.

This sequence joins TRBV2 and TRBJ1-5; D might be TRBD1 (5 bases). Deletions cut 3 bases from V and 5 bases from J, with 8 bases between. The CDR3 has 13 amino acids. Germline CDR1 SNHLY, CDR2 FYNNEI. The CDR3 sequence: CASSEGLYQPQHF. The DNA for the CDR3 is TGTGCCAGCAGTGAGGGGCTGTATCAGCCCCAGCATTTT.

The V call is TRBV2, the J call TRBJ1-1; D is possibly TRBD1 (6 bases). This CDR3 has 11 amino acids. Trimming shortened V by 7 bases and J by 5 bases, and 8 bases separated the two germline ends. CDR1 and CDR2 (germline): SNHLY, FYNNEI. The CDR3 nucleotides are TGTGCCAGCAAAGGGGGAACTGAAGCTTTCTTT. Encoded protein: CASKGGTEAFF.

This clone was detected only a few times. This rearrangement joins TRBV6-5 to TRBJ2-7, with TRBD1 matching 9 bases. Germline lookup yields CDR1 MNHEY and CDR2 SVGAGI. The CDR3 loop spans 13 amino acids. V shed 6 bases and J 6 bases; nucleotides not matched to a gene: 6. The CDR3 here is CASSEDRGAEQYF. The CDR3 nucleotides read TGTGCCAGCAGCGAGGACAGGGGAGCCGAGCAGTACTTC.

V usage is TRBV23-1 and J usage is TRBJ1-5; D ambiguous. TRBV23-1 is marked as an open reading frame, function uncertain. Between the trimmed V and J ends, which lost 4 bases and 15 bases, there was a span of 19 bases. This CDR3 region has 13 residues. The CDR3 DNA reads TGCGCCAGCAGTCCCCCGGGCAAAGAGGGTGTGCATTTT. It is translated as CASSPPGKEGVHF.